The sequence of this T cell receptor beta chain was determined in a study of blood T cell repertoires in COVID-19. Study information: The United States, Italy and Spain supplied acute and convalescent COVID-19 samples. PBMCs, B-cell-depleted T cells, or T cells provided the cDNA or gDNA that made up the material.

Germline loops: CDR1 LNHDA, CDR2 SQIVND (reference sequence). The CDR3 spans 15 residues. V was shortened by 4 bases and J by 0 bases, with 10 bases between the two germline ends. In the study's own analysis: Reference gene primer amplification yielded estimated nucleated cell counts. Here immunoSEQ multiplex PCR was the method, and the copy in TCRdb shows in-frame clones only, minus some. The DNA was the basis for D and trimming; V, J and clone size are from that table. Of roughly 140,000 clones in the sample, around four fifths are singletons; the top ten hold 35% to 40%. The chain couples TRBV19 to TRBJ1-3; D uncertain. The sequence came from a human donor in a cohort sampled during active COVID-19. The specimen was peripheral blood. The CDR3 loop is CASSTSGSSGNTIYF. The CDR3 nucleotides are TGTGCCAGTAGTACCTCGGGGTCCTCTGGAAACACCATATATTTT.